Sequencing of this T cell receptor beta chain was carried out in a study of shared clonotypes between healthy human individuals. About the study: Three plates each covered CD4 naive and memory; CD8 naive two, CD8 memory one.

The data were produced by immunoSEQ multiplex PCR, yet TCRdb's version contains in-frame clones alone and is incomplete. The top ten hold roughly 0.39% of the sample, which has some 2.4 million clones, 90% to 95% seen once. Germline assignment: CDR1 MGHRA and CDR2 YSYEKL. This CDR3 spans 15 amino acids. V gene TRBV4-1 combines with J gene TRBJ2-5, with 8 bases fitting TRBD1. The end of the DNA fits TRBJ2-7 better, so the J call may be wrong. Sequencing was carried out using naive CD4+ T cells from PBMCs. The subset here: CD45RA+ positively selected. The sequence came from a man between 18 and 29 years old in good health. Some clones in this sample may be carry-over from other donors' samples. DNA for the CDR3: TGCGCCAGCAGCCAAGGGTACAGGGGGATCTACGAGCAGTACTTC. Translated, it gives CASSQGYRGIYEQYF.